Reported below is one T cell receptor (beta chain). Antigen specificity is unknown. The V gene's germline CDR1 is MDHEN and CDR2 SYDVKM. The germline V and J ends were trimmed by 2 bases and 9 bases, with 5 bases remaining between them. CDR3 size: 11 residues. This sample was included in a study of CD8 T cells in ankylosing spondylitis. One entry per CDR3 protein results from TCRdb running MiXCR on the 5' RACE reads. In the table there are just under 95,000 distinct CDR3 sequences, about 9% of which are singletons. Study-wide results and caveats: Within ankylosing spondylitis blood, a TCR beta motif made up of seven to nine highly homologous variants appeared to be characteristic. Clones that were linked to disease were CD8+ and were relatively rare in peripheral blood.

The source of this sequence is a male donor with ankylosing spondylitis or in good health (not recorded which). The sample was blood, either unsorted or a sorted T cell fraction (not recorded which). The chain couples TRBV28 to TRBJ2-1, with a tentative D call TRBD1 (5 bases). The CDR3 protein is CASSLDSEQFF. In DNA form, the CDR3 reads TGTGCCAGCAGTTTAGACAGTGAGCAGTTCTTC.